These 20 T cell receptor beta chains share one sample of origin, sequenced in a study of T cell changes during pregnancy in multiple sclerosis. The assay was immunoSEQ multiplex PCR, and TCRdb's table has in-frame clones only and misses some. The profile covers 35,000 to 45,000 clones, with approximately 90% appearing a single time and 0.56% taken by the ten largest. This specimen was CD4+ T cells from peripheral blood mononuclear cells, taken before pregnancy. The receptors come from a female donor with multiple sclerosis, enrolled in a pregnancy study.

This clone was detected only once. The chain links TRBV7-9 to TRBJ1-2, with D perhaps matching TRBD1 (6 bases). CDR3 size: 16 residues. Trimming stripped 5 bases from V and 8 bases from J, with 24 bases between. Germline V lookup: CDR1 SEHNR, CDR2 FQNEAQ (reference sequence). CDR3 sequence reads: CASSAVVGAISRGYTF. In nucleotides, the CDR3 is TGTGCCAGCAGCGCCGTAGTGGGGGCGATTTCTAGGGGCTACACCTTC.

This clone rates as medium-sized. The chain recombines TRBV27 with TRBJ1-2, with 10 bases matching TRBD1. The J segment lost 6 bases and the V segment lost 6 bases, leaving 13 bases of the junction unmatched. The CDR3 sequence is 16 residues long. Germline CDR1 is MNHEY and CDR2 is SMNVEV (reference sequence). In DNA form, the CDR3 reads TGTGCCAGCAGGAGGCTCCGGGACAGGGGAGTGAATGGCTACACCTTC. Protein sequence: CASRRLRDRGVNGYTF.

This CDR3 is CAWSAGNYGYTF. DNA of the CDR3: TGTGCCTGGAGTGCAGGCAACTATGGCTACACCTTC. The chain carries TRBV30 and TRBJ1-2, with D unresolved. Germline lookup yields CDR1 GTSNPN and CDR2 SVGIG (reference sequence). V was shortened by 1 base and J by 2 bases, with 5 bases between the two germline ends. This CDR3 comprises 12 residues.

This chain connects TRBV10-1 to TRBJ2-3; D is possibly TRBD2 (5 bases). The CDR3 has 16 residues. Trimming removed 3 bases from V and 2 bases from J, with 15 bases in between. The germline CDR1 and CDR2 sequences are WNHNN and SYGVQD (reference sequence). The CDR3, as DNA: TGCGCCAGCAGTGATCTTATCGGGGTCCCCACAGATACGCAGTATTTT. Amino acid sequence: CASSDLIGVPTDTQYF.

The genes are TRBV30 and TRBJ1-5; 12 bases agree with TRBD1. Germline V CDR1 and CDR2: GTSNPN, SVGIG (reference sequence). The CDR3 extends over 16 amino acids. J was trimmed by 9 bases and V by 2 bases; bases with no gene match: 11. The CDR3 sequence is CAWSQGGTGGGRPQHF. The CDR3 DNA reads TGTGCCTGGAGTCAGGGGGGGACAGGGGGCGGGAGGCCCCAGCATTTT.

This clone was observed once. The V gene is TRBV18, the J gene TRBJ1-1; 8 bases line up with TRBD1. The V and J ends lost 2 bases and 5 bases, in that order; junction bases with no gene match: 7. The CDR3 totals 15 residues. Germline V CDR1 and CDR2: KGHSH, LQKENI. The chain's CDR3 is CASSPSKQGVTEAFF. The CDR3 DNA reads as TGTGCCAGCTCACCAAGTAAACAGGGGGTAACTGAAGCTTTCTTT.

This chain connects TRBV7-6 to TRBJ2-2; weak D call: TRBD1 (6 bases). V was shortened by 3 bases and J by 5 bases, with 10 bases between the two germline ends. Germline CDR1 SGHVS, CDR2 FNYEAQ. This CDR3 comprises 14 residues. The CDR3 is CASSFTGHTGELFF. The CDR3 coding sequence is TGTGCCAGCAGCTTTACGGGACATACCGGGGAGCTGTTTTTT.

The chain carries TRBV5-1 and TRBJ1-1; 10 nucleotides line up with TRBD1. The CDR3 contains 15 residues. CDR1 and CDR2 (germline): SGHRS, YFSETQ. J was trimmed by 3 bases and V by 0 bases; bases with no gene match: 2. CDR3 DNA: TGCGCCAGCAGCTTGGTAGGGACAGGGGACACTGAAGCTTTCTTT. Protein product: CASSLVGTGDTEAFF.

CDR3 residues: CASQTRTGHSPLHF. CDR3 coding DNA: TGTGCCTCCCAAACGAGGACAGGGCATTCACCCCTCCACTTT. V usage is TRBV30 and J usage is TRBJ1-6, with 8 bases matching TRBD1. From germline, CDR1 is GTSNPN and CDR2 SVGIG (reference sequence). CDR3 length: 14 residues. Germline trimming cut 7 bases from V and 8 bases from J; bases unmatched to any gene: 10.

Concerning this clone: The sample holds other DNA sequences that translate to the same CDR3. This rearrangement joins TRBV7-3 to TRBJ2-1; TRBD2 might be the D (7 bases). V was shortened by 1 base and J by 9 bases, with 13 bases between the two germline ends. The CDR3 is 14 residues long. Germline CDR1 SGHTA, CDR2 FQGTGA. CDR3 DNA sequence: TGTGCCAGCAGCTTAAGGGGGGGCACTGGTGAGCAGTTCTTC. As protein: CASSLRGGTGEQFF. Looking up the rest from reference TRBV7-3 and TRBJ2-1 gives the full variable domain: GAGVSQTPSNKVTEKGKYVELRCDPISGHTALYWYRQSLGQGPEFLIYFQGTGAADDSGLPNDRFFAVRPEGSVSTLKIQRTERGDSAVYLCASSLRGGTGEQFFGPGTRLTVL.

The chain combines TRBV28 with TRBJ2-7; tentatively, D is TRBD2 (6 bases). The CDR3 loop spans 15 amino acids. V lost 4 bases, J lost 6 bases, and 19 bases lay in between. CDR1 is MDHEN, CDR2 SYDVKM, per germline. CDR3: CASSSPSEGLIEQYF. Written as DNA, the CDR3 is TGTGCCAGCAGTTCCCCTTCGGAGGGTCTCATCGAGCAGTACTTC.

This chain links TRBV5-4 with TRBJ2-7; possibly TRBD1 for D (5 bases). In germline, CDR1 is SGHNT, CDR2 YYREEE (reference sequence). Trimming shortened V by 0 bases and J by 1 base, and 17 bases separated the two germline ends. The CDR3 runs to 17 residues. Here the CDR3 reads CASSLGQGALRSYEQYF. CDR3 DNA: TGTGCCAGCAGCTTGGGGCAGGGTGCGCTAAGGTCCTACGAGCAGTACTTC.

This clone was seen a single time. This chain links TRBV11-3 with TRBJ2-5, with D uncertain. CDR3 size: 14 residues. The V gene's germline CDR1 is SGHNT and CDR2 YENEEA. The V end was cut by 5 bases, the J end by 0 bases, with 10 bases between. This CDR3 is CASSPHEDQETQYF. The CDR3 nucleotides read TGTGCCAGCAGCCCCCATGAGGACCAAGAGACCCAGTACTTC.

The chain carries TRBV7-3 and TRBJ2-2; 12 nucleotides align to TRBD2. Germline V gene data show CDR1 as SGHTA and CDR2 as FQGTGA. The CDR3 is 16 amino acids. V gave up 3 bases and J gave up 3 bases; unmatched junction bases: 2. CDR3 residues: CASSFTSGGHTGELFF. The CDR3, as DNA: TGTGCCAGCAGCTTCACTAGCGGGGGGCACACCGGGGAGCTGTTTTTT.

The chain uses TRBV5-1 and TRBJ2-5; 11 bases agree with TRBD2. The CDR3 length is 14 residues. Germline trimming cut 4 bases from V and 13 bases from J; bases unmatched to any gene: 12. Looked up from germline, CDR1 is SGHRS and CDR2 is YFSETQ. The CDR3 coding sequence is TGCGCCAGCAGCCCGAACGGACTAGCGGGTGAATGGTACTTC. It encodes CASSPNGLAGEWYF.

The gene calls are TRBV7-3 and TRBJ1-1; D is unresolved. Looked up from germline, CDR1 is SGHTA and CDR2 is FQGTGA. This CDR3 contains 15 residues. Trimming took 5 bases from V and 1 from J, leaving 14 bases between them. In nucleotides, the CDR3 is TGTGCCAGCAGCAGAGAGGGAGGGAAGAACACTGAAGCTTTCTTT. The encoded protein is CASSREGGKNTEAFF.

CDR3 in DNA: TGCGCCAGCAGCTTGGTAGGGGCCAGAGGCTACACCTTC. The encoded protein is CASSLVGARGYTF. The J gene is TRBJ1-2, the V gene TRBV5-1, with D possibly being TRBD1 (5 bases). V was cut by 0 bases and J by 8 bases, with 11 bases left in between. Germline V CDR1 and CDR2: SGHRS, YFSETQ. CDR3 length equals 13 residues.

The chain recombines TRBV5-1 with TRBJ2-7; 8 positions match TRBD2. Germline V gene data show CDR1 as SGHRS and CDR2 as YFSETQ. This CDR3 region has 15 residues. The V segment lost 4 bases and the J segment 1 base; nucleotides outside the gene matches: 7. The CDR3 bases are TGCGCCAGCAGCCGGGGACTAGTTAGTTCCTACGAGCAGTACTTC. This sequence encodes CASSRGLVSSYEQYF. Filled out from reference TRBV5-1 and TRBJ2-7, the complete variable domain reads KAGVTQTPRYLIKTRGQQVTLSCSPISGHRSVSWYQQTPGQGLQFLFEYFSETQRNKGNFPGRFSGRQFSNSRSEMNVSTLELGDSALYLCASSRGLVSSYEQYFGPGTRLTVT.

J is TRBJ2-7 and V is TRBV28; TRBD1 agrees at 11 bases. The germline V gene encodes CDR1 MDHEN and CDR2 SYDVKM. CDR3 size: 13 residues. V trimming: 6 bases; J trimming: 4 bases; junction bases outside the gene matches: 2. The CDR3 sequence: CASRGTGGYEQYF. The CDR3, as DNA: TGTGCCAGCAGGGGGACAGGGGGATACGAGCAGTACTTC. Full variable domain (missing parts from reference TRBV28 and TRBJ2-7): DVKVTQSSRYLVKRTGEKVFLECVQDMDHENMFWYRQDPGLGLRLIYFSYDVKMKEKGDIPEGYSVSREKKERFSLILESASTNQTSMYLCASRGTGGYEQYFGPGTRLTVT.

This clone was counted only a few times. The chain joins TRBV18 to TRBJ1-5; D is possibly TRBD1 (6 bases). CDR1 is KGHSH, CDR2 LQKENI, per germline. The CDR3 has 13 residues. CDR3 region: CAGGRGSNQPQHF. DNA for the CDR3: TGTGCGGGGGGGCGAGGTAGCAATCAGCCCCAGCATTTT. Together with reference TRBV18 and TRBJ1-5, the CDR3 gives the full variable domain: NAGVMQNPRHLVRRRGQEARLRCSPMKGHSHVYWYRQLPEEGLKFMVYLQKENIIDESGMPKERFSAEFPKEGPSILRIQQVVRGDSAAYFCAGGRGSNQPQHFGDGTRLSIL.